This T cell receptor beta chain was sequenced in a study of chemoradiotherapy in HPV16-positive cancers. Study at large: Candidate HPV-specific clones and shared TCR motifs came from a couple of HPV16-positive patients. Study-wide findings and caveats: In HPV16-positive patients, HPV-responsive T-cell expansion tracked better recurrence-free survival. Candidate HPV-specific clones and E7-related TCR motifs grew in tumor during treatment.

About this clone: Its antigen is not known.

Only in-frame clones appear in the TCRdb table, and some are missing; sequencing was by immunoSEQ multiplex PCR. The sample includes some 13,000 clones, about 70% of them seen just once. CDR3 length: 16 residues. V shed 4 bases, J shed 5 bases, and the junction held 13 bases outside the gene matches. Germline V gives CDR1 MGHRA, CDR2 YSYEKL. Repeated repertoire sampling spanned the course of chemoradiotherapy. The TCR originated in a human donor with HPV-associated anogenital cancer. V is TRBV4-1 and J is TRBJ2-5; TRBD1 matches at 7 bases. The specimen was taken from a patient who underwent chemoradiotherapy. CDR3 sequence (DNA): TGCGCCAGCAGCCCAACCAATACAGGGGTCGACGAGACCCAGTACTTC. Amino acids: CASSPTNTGVDETQYF.